The entry below gives a single T cell receptor beta chain sequence along with its context. Its antigen remains unidentified. V gave up 5 bases and J gave up 3 bases, with 11 bases separating them. CDR3 length: 14 residues. Germline lookup yields CDR1 MNHEY and CDR2 SVGAGI. The sample belongs to a study of radiotherapy plus CTLA-4 blockade in lung cancer. On the study more broadly: Disease control was seen in 31% of patients, objective responses in 18%.

Alongside CTLA-4 blockade with ipilimumab, patients with chemo-refractory metastatic non-small-cell lung cancer received focal radiation. Profiling relied on immunoSEQ multiplex PCR, and the TCRdb table lists in-frame clones only, not all of them. The sample has 49,000 or so clones, about 72% seen once. The study, taken as a whole, reports: Peripheral blood showed expansion of tumor-derived TCR clones after radiotherapy and ipilimumab.

Specimen: peripheral blood, collected from a patient treated with radiotherapy plus ipilimumab. The V call is TRBV6-5, the J call TRBJ1-5; D possibly corresponds to TRBD1 (6 bases). The TCR originated in a human donor with non-small cell lung cancer who had stable disease on radiotherapy plus ipilimumab. CDR3 bases: TGTGCCAGCAGTGATCGGACAGCCAATCAGCCCCAGCATTTT. This encodes CASSDRTANQPQHF.